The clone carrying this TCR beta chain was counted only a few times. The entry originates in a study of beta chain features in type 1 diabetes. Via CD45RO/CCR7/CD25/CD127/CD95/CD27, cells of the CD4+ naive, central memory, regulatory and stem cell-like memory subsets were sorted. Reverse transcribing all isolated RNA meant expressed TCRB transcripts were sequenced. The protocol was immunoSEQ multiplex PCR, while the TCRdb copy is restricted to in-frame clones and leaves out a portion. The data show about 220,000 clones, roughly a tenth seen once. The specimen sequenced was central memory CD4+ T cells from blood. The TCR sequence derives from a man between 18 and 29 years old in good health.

CDR3 sequence (DNA): TGCAGCGCGAGCCGGGACAGAGGCCCCAATGAGCAGTTCTTC. Its translation is CSASRDRGPNEQFF. The chain has TRBV29-1 and TRBJ2-1; TRBD1 matches 7 bases. Germline V gene sequence: CDR1 SQVTM, CDR2 ANQGSEA. Trimming at V came to 7 bases and at J to 6 bases, leaving 12 bases not matched to a gene. The CDR3 extends over 14 amino acids.